This T cell receptor (beta chain) was documented in a study of blood T cell repertoires in COVID-19 (dated by TCRdb to 2020 to 2022). Regarding the complete study: Samples from collaborators originated in the United States, Italy and Spain and spanned both the acute and convalescent phases of COVID-19. HLA class I and class II types, where available, came from metadata supplied by the sample provider rather than from assay-based typing. The sample metadata nearly always contained a de-identified subject ID, COVID-19 status, age in years and sex. The repertoires were made available in a free public database intended to serve as a resource for research on the immune response to SARS-CoV-2. Deeply sampled blood TCRbeta repertoires from subjects exposed to, actively infected with, or recovered from COVID-19 were included in the dataset. The prospective study material was composed of cDNA or gDNA derived from T cells, B-cell-depleted T cells, or PBMCs. The samples were drawn from two sources: the first 160 participants of the ongoing ImmuneRACE study, and 1,254 subjects contributed by 6 global collaborators.

TCRbeta CDR3 regions were amplified from genomic DNA using the immunoSEQ Assay, a bias-controlled multiplex PCR. The paper's data handling went like this. Within the assay, amplification of reference gene primers was used to estimate how many nucleated cells each sample contained. To quantify the absolute abundance of each unique TCRbeta CDR3 rearrangement, sequence reads were collapsed and filtered. For each sample, productive Simpson clonality was calculated by taking the square root of Simpson's diversity index across productive rearrangements. TCRdb holds this immuneACCESS table with in-frame rearrangements only. Some clones are missing; in checked studies, unresolved V genes explain under half, and the rest has no known cause. V and J calls and clone size come straight from that table; D and trimming were deduced from the DNA. The sample table holds roughly 250,000 clones, of which around 81% were seen once. Around a sixth of the sample is in the top ten clones.

In Seattle, one collaborating source enrolled patients while the infection was active and tracked those patients longitudinally over the course of disease. Each collaborating institution followed its own protocols to collect whole blood in K2EDTA tubes. For TCRbeta analysis, collaborators shipped samples in one of three forms: frozen whole blood, isolated PBMCs, or DNA extracted from either of those sample types. Paper-wide results and their limitations: The quantity of clinical and demographic metadata differed by source and by participant and was supplied without curation.

With regard to this clone: Its antigen is unknown. The input lacks base qualities; no much larger clone sits a single base away.

V is reduced by 6 bases and J by 0 bases, leaving a spacing of 12 bases between them. Counted from cysteine to phenylalanine, this CDR3 has 16 amino acids. Left in the record is the CDR3 DNA by itself, 48 bases read in frame from the first base. CDR1 and CDR2, per the germline V gene (reference sequence), are MNHEY and SMNVEV. Sequences were obtained from peripheral blood. This TCR came from a person in their 70s with COVID-19, enrolled during active disease. The rearranged chain carries TRBV27 and TRBJ1-6; too little of a D gene remains to name it. The bases read TGTGCCAGCAGCCAATGGGCGAGCTCCTATAATTCACCCCTCCACTTT. Translation gives CASSQWASSYNSPLHF.